This T cell receptor (beta chain) was identified during a study of blood T cell repertoires in COVID-19 (dated by TCRdb to about 2020). Regarding the study in general: Collaborator samples came from the United States, Italy and Spain and covered acute and convalescent phases of COVID-19. The prospective study material was composed of cDNA or gDNA derived from T cells, B-cell-depleted T cells, or PBMCs. Deeply sampled blood TCRbeta repertoires from subjects exposed to, actively infected with, or recovered from COVID-19 were included in the dataset. The repertoires were made available in a free public database intended to serve as a resource for research on the immune response to SARS-CoV-2. The samples were drawn from the first 160 participants of the ongoing ImmuneRACE study and from some 1,300 subjects provided by 6 global collaborators. The sample metadata nearly always contained a de-identified subject ID, COVID-19 status, age in years and sex. Where available, HLA class I and class II types were obtained from metadata supplied by the sample provider rather than from assay-based typing. The paper's findings and limits, for the study overall: Clinical and demographic metadata were provided uncurated, with the amount varying by source and participant.

A second Seattle source provided samples from volunteer blood donors who had recovered from COVID-19. Whole blood was collected in K2EDTA tubes by collaborating institutions according to the institutions' own protocols. For TCRbeta analysis, collaborators shipped samples as frozen whole blood, isolated PBMCs, or DNA extracted from either of those sample types. TCRbeta CDR3 regions were amplified from genomic DNA using the immunoSEQ Assay, a bias-controlled multiplex PCR. Regarding the original processing steps: Nucleated cell counts per sample were estimated from amplification of reference gene primers within the assay. To quantify the absolute abundance of each unique TCRbeta CDR3 rearrangement, sequence reads were collapsed and filtered. Productive Simpson clonality was computed per sample as the square root of Simpson's diversity index over productive rearrangements. TCRdb re-hosts the immuneACCESS table, in-frame sequences only. Its copies lack some clones; in the studies checked, an unresolved V gene accounts for under half of them, and the cause for the rest is not known. V, J and clone size are taken as reported in that table, and D and trimming were inferred from the DNA itself. The sample includes about 240,000 clones, with roughly four fifths observed a single time. The ten top clones hold around 2% of the sample.

About this clone itself: Its cognate antigen has yet to be identified. Base qualities were left out, and no much larger clone turns up one base away.

From a lookup of the germline V gene, CDR1 and CDR2 are MGHRA and YSYEKL. The CDR3 measures 13 amino acids from cysteine to phenylalanine. Only the CDR3 region is kept as DNA, spanning 39 bases read in frame from base 1. Trimming costs V 4 bases and J 13 bases, and their ends lie 17 bases apart. The chain is made from TRBV4-1 and TRBJ2-1; the best D guess is TRBD2, with 5 bases matching. Specimen: peripheral blood. The sequence came from a man aged 25-45 years who had recovered from COVID-19. CDR3 protein: CASSPDGGKAQFF. In nucleotide form, the sequence is TGCGCCAGCAGCCCAGACGGAGGAAAGGCCCAGTTCTTC.